This section outlines one T cell receptor (beta chain) sequence together with its context. These data belong to a study of blood T cell repertoires in COVID-19. Looking at the study overall: Italy, Spain and the United States were the sources of the convalescent and acute COVID-19 samples. The cDNA or gDNA used as material had been derived from T cells, B-cell-depleted T cells, or PBMCs.

Original processing methods: Using reference gene primer amplification, nucleated cell counts were estimated. Profiling relied on immunoSEQ multiplex PCR, and the TCRdb table lists in-frame clones only, not all of them. V, J and clone size derive from that table, while D and trimming were established from the DNA sequence. This table holds some 160,000 clones, about 86% found once. One Seattle source followed patients from active infection through their disease course. The germline CDR1 and CDR2 sequences are MDHEN and SYDVKM. Trimming took 7 bases from V and 5 from J, leaving 17 bases between them. This CDR3 spans 14 amino acids.

This clonotype was sampled from a woman in her 70s with COVID-19, enrolled during active disease. The V gene is TRBV28, the J gene TRBJ1-2; D is perhaps TRBD1 (6 bases). What was sequenced was peripheral blood. The CDR3 DNA follows: TGTGCCAGCACCGTACCAGGGACACCTTATGGCTACACCTTC. Its translation is CASTVPGTPYGYTF.